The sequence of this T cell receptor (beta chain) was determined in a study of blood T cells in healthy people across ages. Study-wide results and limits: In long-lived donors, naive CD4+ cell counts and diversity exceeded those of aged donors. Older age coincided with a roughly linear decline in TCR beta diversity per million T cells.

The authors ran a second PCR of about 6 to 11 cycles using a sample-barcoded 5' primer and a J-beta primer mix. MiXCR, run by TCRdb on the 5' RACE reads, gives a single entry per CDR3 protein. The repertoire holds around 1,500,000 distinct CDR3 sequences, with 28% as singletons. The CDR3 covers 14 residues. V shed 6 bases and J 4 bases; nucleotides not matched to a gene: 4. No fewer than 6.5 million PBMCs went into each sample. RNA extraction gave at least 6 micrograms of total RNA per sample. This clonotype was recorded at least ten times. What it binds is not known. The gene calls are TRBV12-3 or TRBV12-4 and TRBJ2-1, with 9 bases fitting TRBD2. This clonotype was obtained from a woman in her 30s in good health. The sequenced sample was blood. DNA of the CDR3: TGTGCCAGCAGGGTTAGCGGGGGATACAATGAGCAGTTCTTC. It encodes CASRVSGGYNEQFF.